These T cell receptor beta chains were read from a single sample in a study of shared clonotypes between healthy human individuals. Using immunoSEQ multiplex PCR, the repertoire was profiled, and TCRdb retains in-frame clones only, with some absent. Among 2,100,000 or so clones listed, around 95% were seen once. Material for sequencing was naive CD4+ T cells sorted from blood. These receptors all come from a man younger than 35 in good health. CDR3s include the opening cysteine and the closing phenylalanine or tryptophan. Fields, in order: D gene, clone size, V gene, J gene, CDR3 DNA, CDR3 protein. D genes are given only for firm matches. Not all rows give a size; the values are once, few, many and, for expanded clones, a class.

d_gene: .
abundance: .
v_gene: TRBV21-1
j_gene: TRBJ1-5
CDR3nt: TGTGCCAGAGGCAGGGGCATAGGTCAGCCCCAGCATTTT
CDR3aa: CARGRGIGQPQHF

d_gene: .
abundance: .
v_gene: TRBV5-8
j_gene: TRBJ2-7
CDR3nt: TGTGCCAGCAGCTTGGGTGGGCCCTACGAGCAGTACTTC
CDR3aa: CASSLGGPYEQYF

d_gene: TRBD2
abundance: few
v_gene: TRBV30
j_gene: TRBJ2-5
CDR3nt: TGTGCCTGGAGTGTACCAGCGGGAGGGCAAGAGACCCAGTACTTC
CDR3aa: CAWSVPAGGQETQYF

d_gene: .
abundance: .
v_gene: TRBV6-1
j_gene: TRBJ1-5
CDR3nt: TGTGCCAGCAGTGAAGCTGACTTAACCCAGCATTTT
CDR3aa: CASSEADLTQHF

d_gene: .
abundance: .
v_gene: TRBV7-9
j_gene: TRBJ1-2
CDR3nt: TGTGCCAGCAGCTTAGCGGGGTCCTATGGCTACACCTTC
CDR3aa: CASSLAGSYGYTF

d_gene: TRBD1
abundance: .
v_gene: TRBV6-1
j_gene: TRBJ1-2
CDR3nt: TGTGCCAGCAGGGGACAGGGAGCTAACTATGGCTACACCTTC
CDR3aa: CASRGQGANYGYTF

d_gene: .
abundance: .
v_gene: TRBV5-1
j_gene: TRBJ2-3
CDR3nt: TGCGCCAGCAGCTTGGGGCCGGGCACAGATACGCAGTATTTT
CDR3aa: CASSLGPGTDTQYF

d_gene: .
abundance: .
v_gene: TRBV7-9
j_gene: TRBJ2-7
CDR3nt: TGTGCCAGCACGCCTCAGGGCCCTACCTACGAGCAGTACTTC
CDR3aa: CASTPQGPTYEQYF

d_gene: TRBD1
abundance: .
v_gene: TRBV7-6
j_gene: TRBJ2-5
CDR3nt: TGTGCCAGCAGCTCTCTGACAGGGGGGGAGCAGACCCAGTACTTC
CDR3aa: CASSSLTGGEQTQYF

d_gene: .
abundance: .
v_gene: TRBV10-2
j_gene: TRBJ1-2
CDR3nt: TGCGCCAGCAGTGAAGGTGGGCATCCGCAACTCTATGGCTACACCTTC
CDR3aa: CASSEGGHPQLYGYTF

d_gene: .
abundance: .
v_gene: TRBV5-1
j_gene: TRBJ1-1
CDR3nt: TGCGCCAGCAGGCAAATCACTCTGAACACTGAAGCTTTCTTT
CDR3aa: CASRQITLNTEAFF

d_gene: .
abundance: .
v_gene: TRBV2
j_gene: TRBJ1-4
CDR3nt: TGTGCCAGCGCGCCCCGGGTAGACGGTGAAAAACTGTTTTTT
CDR3aa: CASAPRVDGEKLFF

d_gene: TRBD1
abundance: .
v_gene: TRBV6-5
j_gene: TRBJ1-2
CDR3nt: TGTGCCAGCAGTTATTCCGGGACAGGGTTCTATGGCTACACCTTC
CDR3aa: CASSYSGTGFYGYTF

d_gene: TRBD1
abundance: .
v_gene: TRBV29-1
j_gene: TRBJ1-2
CDR3nt: TGCAGCTCCCGACAGGGGGGGTATGGCTACACCTTC
CDR3aa: CSSRQGGYGYTF

d_gene: .
abundance: .
v_gene: TRBV7-2
j_gene: TRBJ2-7
CDR3nt: TGTGCCAGCATCGATAGTCCGGGAGAATCCTACGAGCAGTACTTC
CDR3aa: CASIDSPGESYEQYF

d_gene: .
abundance: .
v_gene: TRBV10-3
j_gene: TRBJ2-3
CDR3nt: TGTGCCATCGGCCGACTAGAGATGAGTACGCAGTATTTT
CDR3aa: CAIGRLEMSTQYF

d_gene: .
abundance: .
v_gene: TRBV10-3
j_gene: TRBJ2-1
CDR3nt: TGTGCCATCGCCGGGGGGCTAGCGGCCGGGGATGAGCAGTTCTTC
CDR3aa: CAIAGGLAAGDEQFF

d_gene: .
abundance: .
v_gene: TRBV18
j_gene: TRBJ2-5
CDR3nt: TGTGCCAGCTCACTCCCGGACATTGGCGGGGAGACCCAGTACTTC
CDR3aa: CASSLPDIGGETQYF

d_gene: .
abundance: .
v_gene: TRBV15
j_gene: TRBJ2-6
CDR3nt: TGTGCCACCTCACGGGGGTCTGGGGCCAACGTCCTGACTTTC
CDR3aa: CATSRGSGANVLTF

d_gene: .
abundance: .
v_gene: TRBV19
j_gene: TRBJ2-3
CDR3nt: TGTGCCAGTAGTATAACGGGAGATACGCAGTATTTT
CDR3aa: CASSITGDTQYF

d_gene: TRBD2
abundance: .
v_gene: TRBV4-1
j_gene: TRBJ2-7
CDR3nt: TGCGCCAGCAGTCGGGGGGGCGGATACGAGCAGTACTTC
CDR3aa: CASSRGGGYEQYF

d_gene: TRBD1
abundance: .
v_gene: TRBV18
j_gene: TRBJ1-1
CDR3nt: TGTGCCAGCTCACCAACAACAGGGGCGAAGGTGAACACTGAAGCTTTCTTT
CDR3aa: CASSPTTGAKVNTEAFF

d_gene: .
abundance: .
v_gene: TRBV7-9
j_gene: TRBJ1-1
CDR3nt: TGTGCCAGCAGTGTATGGACTGAAGCTTTCTTT
CDR3aa: CASSVWTEAFF

d_gene: .
abundance: .
v_gene: TRBV7-2
j_gene: TRBJ1-2
CDR3nt: TGTGCCAGCAGCTTCGGGACGGACTATGGCTACACCTTC
CDR3aa: CASSFGTDYGYTF

d_gene: TRBD1
abundance: .
v_gene: TRBV6-1
j_gene: TRBJ1-6
CDR3nt: TGTGCCAGCAGTGAAGCGATCACCCCCGGGACAGTTAATTCACCCCTCCACTTT
CDR3aa: CASSEAITPGTVNSPLHF

d_gene: .
abundance: .
v_gene: TRBV18
j_gene: TRBJ2-2
CDR3nt: TGTGCCAGCTCACCCCCGGGCAGGGGCATGGACACCGGGGAGCTGTTTTTT
CDR3aa: CASSPPGRGMDTGELFF

d_gene: .
abundance: once
v_gene: TRBV6-5
j_gene: TRBJ2-1
CDR3nt: TGTGCCAGCAGTTACCCACAGGGTGAGCAGTTCTTC
CDR3aa: CASSYPQGEQFF

d_gene: .
abundance: .
v_gene: TRBV13
j_gene: TRBJ2-3
CDR3nt: TGTGCCAGCAGCTTATCTCCTCTCACAGATACGCAGTATTTT
CDR3aa: CASSLSPLTDTQYF

d_gene: .
abundance: .
v_gene: TRBV28
j_gene: TRBJ1-4
CDR3nt: TGTGCCAGCAGTTCTCACCTGTGGGGGCGCCTCGCTAATGAAAAACTGTTTTTT
CDR3aa: CASSSHLWGRLANEKLFF

d_gene: TRBD2
abundance: .
v_gene: TRBV10-3
j_gene: TRBJ2-1
CDR3nt: TGTGCCATCAGTGATCTGACTAGCGTGGGCTCCTACAATGAGCAGTTCTTC
CDR3aa: CAISDLTSVGSYNEQFF

d_gene: .
abundance: .
v_gene: TRBV7-9
j_gene: TRBJ1-6
CDR3nt: TGTGCCAGCACTCGGGGTAATTCACCCCTCCACTTT
CDR3aa: CASTRGNSPLHF